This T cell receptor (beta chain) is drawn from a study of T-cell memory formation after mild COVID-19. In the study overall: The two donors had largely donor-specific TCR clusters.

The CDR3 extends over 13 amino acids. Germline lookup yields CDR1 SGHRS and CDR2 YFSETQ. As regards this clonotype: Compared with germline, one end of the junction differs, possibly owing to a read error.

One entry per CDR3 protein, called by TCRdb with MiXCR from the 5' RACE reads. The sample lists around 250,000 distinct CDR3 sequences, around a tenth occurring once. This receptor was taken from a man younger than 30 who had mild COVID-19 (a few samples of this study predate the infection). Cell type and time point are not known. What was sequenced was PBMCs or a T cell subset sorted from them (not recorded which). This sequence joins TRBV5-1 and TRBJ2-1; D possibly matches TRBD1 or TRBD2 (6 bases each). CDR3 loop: CARSFGGSNEQFF. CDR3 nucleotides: TGCGCCAGAAGCTTCGGGGGCTCCAATGAGCAGTTCTTC. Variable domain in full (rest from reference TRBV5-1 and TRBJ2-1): KAGVTQTPRYLIKTRGQQVTLSCSPISGHRSVSWYQQTPGQGLQFLFEYFSETQRNKGNFPGRFSGRQFSNSRSEMNVSTLELGDSALYLCARSFGGSNEQFFGPGTRLTVL.